This T cell receptor beta chain was identified during a study of T cell repertoires in cytomegalovirus infection. Study-wide context: From public TCR beta signatures came an indication of both CMV infection and matching HLA type. Study-level points and caveats: Cumulated frequencies of public TCR beta families served to identify carriers of CMV plus the relevant HLA.

A note on this clonotype: Its antigen is still unknown.

Each CDR3 protein gets one entry after TCRdb re-called the reads with MiXCR. Of fewer than 950,000 distinct CDR3 sequences in the sample, 32% were seen once. This CDR3 has 17 residues. The J segment lost 4 bases and the V segment lost 5 bases, leaving 10 bases of the junction unmatched. CDR1 and CDR2 from the germline V gene are MNHEY and SMNVEV (reference sequence). The clonotype originates from a human donor in good health (CMV status not recorded). Some clones in this sample may be carry-over from other donors' samples. The rearrangement links TRBV27 to TRBJ2-2; TRBD2 matches at 10 bases. The sample in question was cultured CD8+ T cells from PBMCs, obtained from culture after CMV antigen stimulation. CDR3 in amino acids: CASSPSSGGGVTGELFF. The DNA for the CDR3 is TGTGCCAGCAGTCCCTCCAGCGGGGGGGGGGTCACCGGGGAGCTGTTTTTT.